Listed below are T cell receptor beta chains from one sample, sequenced in a study of beta chain features in type 1 diabetes. Data came from immunoSEQ multiplex PCR; TCRdb stores just in-frame clones and leaves some out. The table lists 600,000 to 700,000 clones, under 15% of them singletons. Specimen: naive CD4+ T cells from blood. The source of these receptors is a man younger than 35 with type 1 diabetes. CDR3s include the opening cysteine and the closing phenylalanine or tryptophan. Fields, in order: clone size, V gene, J gene, D gene, CDR3 DNA, CDR3 protein. D genes are given only for firm matches. The listing skips clone size in some rows; elsewhere it reads once, few, many or a size class.

clone_size: -
v_call: TRBV2
j_call: TRBJ1-6
d_call: -
cdr3_nt: TGTGCCAGCAGTGACCCGGATTCACCCCTCCACTTT
cdr3_aa: CASSDPDSPLHF

clone_size: few
v_call: TRBV10-3
j_call: TRBJ2-1
d_call: -
cdr3_nt: TGTGCCATCAGTGAGGACGGGGGCCGTTACAATGAGCAGTTCTTC
cdr3_aa: CAISEDGGRYNEQFF

clone_size: few
v_call: TRBV7-9
j_call: TRBJ2-7
d_call: TRBD1
cdr3_nt: TGTGCCAGCAGCTTCAGGCAGGGGGATGAGCAGTACTTC
cdr3_aa: CASSFRQGDEQYF

clone_size: -
v_call: TRBV6-5
j_call: TRBJ2-1
d_call: -
cdr3_nt: TGTGCCAGCAGTTACTCGTGGGCCTACAATGAGCAGTTCTTC
cdr3_aa: CASSYSWAYNEQFF

clone_size: -
v_call: TRBV27
j_call: TRBJ2-1
d_call: -
cdr3_nt: TGTGCCAGCAGTTTATTTCAGGGCCCTGAGCAGTTCTTC
cdr3_aa: CASSLFQGPEQFF

clone_size: few
v_call: TRBV5-6
j_call: TRBJ1-6
d_call: -
cdr3_nt: TGTGCCAGCAGCTTGCCCGGAGACAGAACCAATTCACCCCTCCACTTT
cdr3_aa: CASSLPGDRTNSPLHF

clone_size: -
v_call: TRBV9
j_call: TRBJ1-1
d_call: -
cdr3_nt: TGTGCCAGCAGCGCCGGACGGACGAACACTGAAGCTTTCTTT
cdr3_aa: CASSAGRTNTEAFF

clone_size: -
v_call: TRBV19
j_call: TRBJ2-3
d_call: -
cdr3_nt: TGTGCCAGTAGTACAAGTGGATCCACAGATACGCAGTATTTT
cdr3_aa: CASSTSGSTDTQYF

clone_size: -
v_call: TRBV6-5
j_call: TRBJ2-7
d_call: -
cdr3_nt: TGTGCCAGCAGTCAGGCTATGGGATCTTCCTACGAGCAGTACTTC
cdr3_aa: CASSQAMGSSYEQYF

clone_size: -
v_call: TRBV10-3
j_call: TRBJ2-5
d_call: -
cdr3_nt: TGTGCCATCAGTGAGTCGGGGCCGCGGGAGACCCAGTACTTC
cdr3_aa: CAISESGPRETQYF

clone_size: few
v_call: TRBV2
j_call: TRBJ1-6
d_call: -
cdr3_nt: TGTGCCCGAGGTTTCGGCAGCTCCTATAATTCACCCCTCCACTTT
cdr3_aa: CARGFGSSYNSPLHF

clone_size: -
v_call: TRBV6-5
j_call: TRBJ1-1
d_call: -
cdr3_nt: TGTGCCAGCAGTTCCCGTATGAACACTGAAGCTTTCTTT
cdr3_aa: CASSSRMNTEAFF